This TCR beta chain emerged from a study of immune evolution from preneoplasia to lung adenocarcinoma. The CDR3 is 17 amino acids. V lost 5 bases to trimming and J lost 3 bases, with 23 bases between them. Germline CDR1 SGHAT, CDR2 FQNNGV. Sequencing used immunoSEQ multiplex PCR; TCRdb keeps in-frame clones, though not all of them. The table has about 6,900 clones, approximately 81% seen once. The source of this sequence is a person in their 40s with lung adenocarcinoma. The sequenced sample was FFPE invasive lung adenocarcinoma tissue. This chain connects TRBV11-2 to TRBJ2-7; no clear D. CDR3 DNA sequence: TGTGCCAGCAGCACCGCCCGTGTGACTCCTAAAAACTACGAGCAGTACTTC. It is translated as CASSTARVTPKNYEQYF.